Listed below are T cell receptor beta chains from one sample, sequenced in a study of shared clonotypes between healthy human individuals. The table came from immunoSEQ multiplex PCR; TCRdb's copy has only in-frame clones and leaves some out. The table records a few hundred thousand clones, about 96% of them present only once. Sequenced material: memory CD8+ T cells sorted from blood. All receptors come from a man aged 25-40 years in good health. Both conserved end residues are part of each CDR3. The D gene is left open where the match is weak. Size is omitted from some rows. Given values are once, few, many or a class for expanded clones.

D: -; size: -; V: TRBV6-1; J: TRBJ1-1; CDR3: CASRLGGNTEAFF; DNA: TGTGCCAGCCGCCTGGGGGGGAACACTGAAGCTTTCTTT
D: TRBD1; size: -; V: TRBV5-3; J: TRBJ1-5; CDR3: CARSWTRDRTLTSNQPQHF; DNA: TGTGCCAGAAGCTGGACTCGGGACAGAACTTTGACTAGCAATCAGCCCCAGCATTTT
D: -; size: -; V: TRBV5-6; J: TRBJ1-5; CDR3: CASSLGRGVNQPQHF; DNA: TGTGCCAGCAGCTTGGGCAGGGGAGTCAATCAGCCCCAGCATTTT
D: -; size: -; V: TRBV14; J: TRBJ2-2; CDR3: CASSQASRNTGELFF; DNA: TGTGCCAGCAGCCAAGCTAGCAGGAACACCGGGGAGCTGTTTTTT
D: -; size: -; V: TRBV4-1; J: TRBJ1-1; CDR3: CASSQEGEGRAFF; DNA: TGCGCCAGCAGCCAAGAAGGGGAAGGAAGAGCTTTCTTT
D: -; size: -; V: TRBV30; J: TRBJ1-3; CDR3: CAWSPPGLHTIYF; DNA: TGTGCCTGGAGTCCCCCCGGGTTGCACACCATATATTTT
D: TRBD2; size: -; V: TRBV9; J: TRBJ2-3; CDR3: CASSDQSGTILTDTQYF; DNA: TGTGCCAGCAGCGACCAAAGCGGGACTATTCTCACAGATACGCAGTATTTT
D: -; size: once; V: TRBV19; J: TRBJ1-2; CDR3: CASSSGTNYGYTF; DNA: TGTGCCAGTAGTTCCGGGACAAACTATGGCTACACCTTC
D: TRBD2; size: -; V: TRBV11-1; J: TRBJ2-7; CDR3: CASSGLAGEQYF; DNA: TGTGCCAGCAGCGGACTAGCGGGAGAGCAGTACTTC
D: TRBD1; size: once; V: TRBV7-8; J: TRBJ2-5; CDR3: CASSDVGQEKETQYF; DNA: TGTGCCAGCAGCGATGTGGGACAGGAAAAAGAGACCCAGTACTTC
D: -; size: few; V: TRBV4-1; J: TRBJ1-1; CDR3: CASSHRAEAFF; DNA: TGCGCCAGCAGCCACAGGGCTGAAGCTTTCTTT